This T cell receptor beta chain appears in the sequencing data of a study of response to subunit inactivated influenza vaccine. Broader study findings: There was a suggestion from the authors that each seasonal influenza vaccination recruits few new T cells.

Germline V gives CDR1 SEHNR, CDR2 FQNEAQ (reference sequence). The V end was cut by 5 bases, the J end by 4 bases, with 15 bases between. This CDR3 is built from 15 residues. This clonotype came up a few times. Antigen unknown. TCRdb independently ran MiXCR on the RT-PCR reads; one entry per CDR3 protein. The sample lists 700,000 to 800,000 distinct CDR3 sequences, about a fifth seen once, with 11% in the top ten. The rearrangement uses TRBV7-9 and TRBJ2-1; D possibly matches TRBD1 or TRBD2 (5 bases each). Source: PBMCs from blood, taken roughly 5 days after vaccination. This receptor was identified in a man between 45 and 60 years old who received an inactivated influenza vaccine. The CDR3: CASSPRLGTYNEQFF. In DNA, the CDR3 is TGTGCCAGCAGCCCCCGGTTGGGGACGTACAATGAGCAGTTCTTC.